The rows below give T cell receptor beta chains drawn from one sample of a study of patients and donors after allogeneic stem cell transplantation. TCRdb re-derived calls from the RT-PCR reads in MiXCR, one entry per CDR3 protein. This table has 900,000 to 1,000,000 distinct CDR3 sequences, under 20% appearing once. The source material was blood, either unsorted or a sorted T cell fraction (not recorded which). The receptors were sampled from a human donor who was either an allogeneic HSCT recipient or a stem cell or donor lymphocyte infusion donor (not recorded which). It is not recorded whose cells these are; they may come from a transplant donor. CDR3s include the opening cysteine and the closing phenylalanine or tryptophan. The D gene is left open where the match is weak. The size of a clone is reported for some rows only, either as once, few or many, or as a class for expanded clones.

v_call	cdr3_length	d_call	clone_size	j_call	cdr3_nt	cdr3_aa
TRBV20-1	13	-	few	TRBJ1-5	TGCAGTGCTAGAGAGGTGGGGAATCAGCCCCAGCATTTT	CSAREVGNQPQHF
TRBV2	12	-	few	TRBJ2-5	TGTGCCAGCGGGGGCAGGGACGAGACCCAGTACTTC	CASGGRDETQYF
TRBV6-4	15	TRBD1	few	TRBJ2-1	TGTGCCAGCAGTGAGGATCCAGGGGGCTACAATGAGCAGTTCTTC	CASSEDPGGYNEQFF
TRBV20-1	13	TRBD1	many	TRBJ1-3	TGCAGTGCTAATCGGGACAGAGGAAACACCATATATTTT	CSANRDRGNTIYF
TRBV20-1	19	-	-	TRBJ2-7	TGCAGTGCTAGAGATTTATACCAGAAGGCTCCGGGACATCATTACGAGCAGTACTTC	CSARDLYQKAPGHHYEQYF
TRBV6-5	14	TRBD1	many	TRBJ2-2	TGTGCCAGCAGTTCGACAGGGGTGACCGGGGAGCTGTTTTTT	CASSSTGVTGELFF
TRBV6-2/TRBV6-3	19	TRBD2	-	TRBJ2-7	TGTGCCAGCTCCCGTTCCCTCGGACTAGCGGGGATTAGCTCCTACGAGCAGTACTTC	CASSRSLGLAGISSYEQYF
TRBV6-1	15	TRBD1	few	TRBJ1-4	TGTGCCAGCAGTGAAGCGGACAGGGATCGTGAAAAACTGTTTTTT	CASSEADRDREKLFF
TRBV3-1	16	-	-	TRBJ2-1	TGTGCCAGCAGCCAAGGAGGGGGATCGGGTGGCAATGAGCAGTTCTTC	CASSQGGGSGGNEQFF
TRBV19	14	TRBD2	-	TRBJ2-1	TGTGCCAGTAGAGATCTAGCGGGAGGTAATGAGCAGTTCTTC	CASRDLAGGNEQFF
TRBV27	13	-	few	TRBJ1-1	TGTGCCAGCAGCCCTCCAGGGCAGACTGAAGCTTTCTTT	CASSPPGQTEAFF
TRBV7-8	15	-	-	TRBJ2-5	TGTGCCAGCAGGTTACCTCGCGTGGGTAGGGAGACCCAGTACTTC	CASRLPRVGRETQYF
TRBV6-6	13	TRBD1	once	TRBJ1-5	TGTGCCAGCAGACGGGACAGGGGACAGCCCCAGCATTTT	CASRRDRGQPQHF
TRBV12-3/TRBV12-4	18	TRBD1	few	TRBJ1-3	TGTGCCAGCAGTTTAGCGGGACAGGGCTCTCACTCTGGAAACACCATATATTTT	CASSLAGQGSHSGNTIYF
TRBV4-1	16	TRBD2	-	TRBJ2-1	TGCGCCAGCAGCCCTAGGACTAGCGGGAGAGGGGATGAGCAGTTCTTC	CASSPRTSGRGDEQFF
TRBV29-1	14	TRBD1	few	TRBJ1-1	TGCAGCGTAGGACAGGGGGAAAGGAGAACTGAAGCTTTCTTT	CSVGQGERRTEAFF
TRBV29-1	12	-	many	TRBJ2-7	TGCAGCGTTGCCAGGGGTACCTACGAGCAGTACTTC	CSVARGTYEQYF
TRBV2	11	-	-	TRBJ2-7	TGTGCTACCGGGAGCAGGGACGAGCAGTACTTC	CATGSRDEQYF
TRBV7-9	12	-	few	TRBJ1-1	TGTGCCAGCAGCTACAGGGAGGAGGGAGCTTTCTTT	CASSYREEGAFF
TRBV5-1	15	TRBD1	many	TRBJ1-2	TGCGCCAGCAGCCCCGGGACAGGGGGCTTAGATGGCTACACCTTC	CASSPGTGGLDGYTF
TRBV7-9	16	-	once	TRBJ2-7	TGTGCCAGCAGCTTTTCCGACAGGTCCCCCTCCTACGAGCAGTACTTC	CASSFSDRSPSYEQYF
TRBV7-2	14	TRBD1	-	TRBJ1-2	TGTGCCAGCAGCCAGGGACAGGGGGTAAATGGCTACACCTTC	CASSQGQGVNGYTF
TRBV20-1	15	TRBD2	few	TRBJ2-7	TGCAGTGCTGTTGCCGGGACTAGCGCGACCTACGAGCAGTACTTC	CSAVAGTSATYEQYF
TRBV4-1	16	-	-	TRBJ2-4	TGCGGGGGGCTGGGCCCTCTGTACGGGCGATTAAACATTCAGTACTTC	CGGLGPLYGRLNIQYF